What follows are 31 T cell receptor beta chains derived from one specimen sequenced in a study of identical twins. TCRdb processed the 5' RACE reads anew with MiXCR; each CDR3 protein has one entry. The repertoire includes some 240,000 distinct CDR3 sequences, roughly a tenth of them detected once, and roughly 10% sits in the top ten. The sample taken for sequencing was memory T cells sorted from blood. The receptor set was obtained from a man aged 45 to 65 in good health.

Concerning this clonotype itself: A much bigger clone sits one base away, suggesting this may be a read error. V is TRBV12-3 or TRBV12-4 and J is TRBJ2-7, with D perhaps matching TRBD2 (6 bases). The V end was cut by 6 bases, the J end by 3 bases, with 12 bases between. The CDR3 runs to 13 residues. The CDR3 region is CASSSSVDYEQYF. The CDR3 bases are TGTGCCAGCAGCTCTAGCGTGGACTACGAGCAGTACTTC.

With respect to this clonotype: Given a much more abundant clone one base away, this may be a read error. This rearrangement joins TRBV2 to TRBJ2-2; TRBD1 is a possible D gene (5 bases). Germline CDR1 and CDR2: SNHLY and FYNNEI. Trimming pared 6 bases from V and 3 bases from J, leaving 5 bases between. The length of the CDR3 is 12 residues. For the CDR3, the DNA is TGTGCCAGCAGAGGGGACACCGGGGAGCTGTTTTTT. Translating it yields CASRGDTGELFF.

V usage is TRBV15 and J usage is TRBJ2-6; D is possibly TRBD2 (6 bases). Trimming removed 1 base at V and 3 bases at J, with 7 bases between. The germline CDR1 and CDR2 sequences are LNHNV and YYDKDF (reference sequence). CDR3 size: 15 residues. The CDR3 coding sequence is TGTGCCACCAGCAGAGTGGGACTTGGGGCCAACGTCCTGACTTTC. As protein: CATSRVGLGANVLTF.

This clonotype was observed a handful of times. The rearrangement uses TRBV30 and TRBJ1-1; the D gene is possibly TRBD1 (5 bases). Germline V gene data show CDR1 as GTSNPN and CDR2 as SVGIG (reference sequence). The CDR3 is 13 amino acids. V was trimmed by 0 bases and J by 8 bases, leaving 13 bases between them. CDR3 nucleotide sequence: TGTGCCTGGAGTGTCGGGGCTAACGGGGAAGCTTTCTTT. It is translated as CAWSVGANGEAFF.

This clonotype occurred many times. The V call is TRBV5-6, the J call TRBJ1-4; unclear D gene. The germline V gene encodes CDR1 SGHDT and CDR2 YYEEEE. CDR3 length equals 13 residues. Trimming pared 0 bases from V and 3 bases from J, leaving 3 bases between. CDR3 sequence reads: CASSLGANEKLFF. Written as DNA, the CDR3 is TGTGCCAGCAGCTTGGGTGCTAATGAAAAACTGTTTTTT.

V and J are TRBV5-1 and TRBJ1-4; 9 bases agree with TRBD1. The germline V gene encodes CDR1 SGHRS and CDR2 YFSETQ. The J segment lost 2 bases and the V segment lost 7 bases, leaving 3 bases of the junction unmatched. This CDR3 comprises 14 residues. The CDR3 reads CASGTGWTNEKLFF. CDR3 nucleotides: TGCGCCAGCGGGACAGGGTGGACTAATGAAAAACTGTTTTTT.

The table lists this clonotype with a few counts. The V call is TRBV4-1, the J call TRBJ1-1; maybe TRBD1 (6 bases). CDR3 length: 14 residues. With 3 bases removed from V and 0 bases from J, the gap between germline ends came to 8 bases. CDR1 is MGHRA, CDR2 YSYEKL, per germline. CDR3 protein: CASSQGGLNTEAFF. The CDR3 DNA is TGCGCCAGCAGCCAGGGGGGCCTGAACACTGAAGCTTTCTTT.

This clonotype was recorded many times. The rearrangement joins TRBV4-3 to TRBJ2-1; 8 bases map to TRBD1. CDR1 is LGHNA, CDR2 YSLEER, per germline. The CDR3 is 14 residues long. The V gene end was trimmed by 4 bases and the J gene end by 7 bases; junction bases not matched to a gene: 6. In DNA form, the CDR3 reads TGCGCCAGCAGCCCGAACAGGGGGGTAAATGAGCAGTTCTTC. Translation: CASSPNRGVNEQFF.

This clonotype was seen only a few times. The chain carries TRBV27 and TRBJ2-2, with TRBD1 as a possible D gene (5 bases). Trimming shortened V by 0 bases and J by 5 bases, and 10 bases separated the two germline ends. Germline V lookup: CDR1 MNHEY, CDR2 SMNVEV (reference sequence). The CDR3 is made up of 15 amino acids. The CDR3 DNA reads as TGTGCCAGCAGTTTATCGTGGGGCGGTACCGGGGAGCTGTTTTTT. Its translation is CASSLSWGGTGELFF.

This clonotype was picked up a small number of times. The V call is TRBV11-2, the J call TRBJ1-3; D is ambiguous. V lost 0 bases to trimming and J lost 0 bases, with 9 bases between them. Per the germline V gene, CDR1 is SGHAT and CDR2 is FQNNGV. There are 16 residues in the CDR3. Here the CDR3 DNA reads TGTGCCAGCAGCTTAGAAAGCTCTTACTCTGGAAACACCATATATTTT. It translates to CASSLESSYSGNTIYF.

This clonotype was detected a few times. The CDR3 DNA sequence: TGCAGCGCCACCGGGACTAGCGGGAGCACAGATACGCAGTATTTT. Its translation: CSATGTSGSTDTQYF. The genes are TRBV29-1 and TRBJ2-3, with TRBD2 matching 12 bases. Germline lookup yields CDR1 SQVTM and CDR2 ANQGSEA. V lost 7 bases to trimming and J lost 0 bases; unmatched junction nucleotides: 5. This CDR3 is 15 amino acids long.

This clonotype has only a few counts. The rearrangement links TRBV2 to TRBJ1-2; TRBD1 matches 7 bases. This CDR3 contains 16 residues. The ends lost 2 bases at V and 8 bases at J; junction bases unmatched: 14. Germline CDR1 and CDR2: SNHLY and FYNNEI. CDR3 loop: CASSERRTGSPQGYTF. The CDR3, as DNA: TGTGCCAGCAGTGAACGTAGGACAGGCTCCCCTCAAGGCTACACCTTC.

This clonotype has at least ten counts. The chain has TRBV2 and TRBJ2-6; no firm D call. This CDR3 has 13 residues. Trimming left V 8 bases short and J 0 bases short, with 5 bases between. The germline V gene encodes CDR1 SNHLY and CDR2 FYNNEI. The CDR3 coding sequence is TGTGCCAGCCAGATCTCTGGGGCCAACGTCCTGACTTTC. Translated: CASQISGANVLTF.

The chain couples TRBV7-2 to TRBJ1-6, with D tentatively TRBD1 (6 bases). The CDR3 covers 15 residues. Germline CDR1 is SGHTA and CDR2 is FQGNSA. Trimming stripped 0 bases from V and 10 bases from J, with 13 bases between. CDR3 amino acids: CASSLASGVESPLHF. CDR3 nucleotides: TGTGCCAGCAGCTTAGCGTCAGGGGTAGAATCACCCCTCCACTTT.

This clonotype was observed a few times. The chain joins TRBV6-5 to TRBJ2-7, with D perhaps TRBD2 (6 bases). V shed 2 bases and J shed 3 bases, with 23 bases lying between them. Germline CDR1 and CDR2: MNHEY and SVGAGI. This CDR3 spans 18 amino acids. CDR3 residues: CASSYPVSSVAAHYEQYF. The CDR3 region has the DNA TGTGCCAGCAGTTACCCCGTGTCGTCGGTAGCGGCTCACTACGAGCAGTACTTC.

This clonotype occurred a few times. The V gene is TRBV30, the J gene TRBJ1-4, with unresolved D. Germline V gene data show CDR1 as GTSNPN and CDR2 as SVGIG (reference sequence). The CDR3 length is 15 residues. The V end lost 0 bases, the J end lost 4 bases, and 12 bases lay between the germline ends. In DNA form, the CDR3 reads TGTGCCTGGAGTGTAACGGGGAGGCGTAATGAAAAACTGTTTTTT. It encodes CAWSVTGRRNEKLFF.

This clonotype was detected ten times or more. The genes are TRBV5-1 and TRBJ2-5; 9 nucleotides line up with TRBD2. Germline assignment: CDR1 SGHRS and CDR2 YFSETQ. This CDR3 region has 14 residues. J was trimmed by 6 bases and V by 5 bases; bases with no gene match: 8. Here the CDR3 DNA reads TGCGCCAGCAGTGAGGCGGGGGGGCTGAAGACCCAGTACTTC. Translated, it gives CASSEAGGLKTQYF.

This clonotype has a single count. The chain couples TRBV13 to TRBJ1-4; TRBD1 matches 8 bases. Germline loops: CDR1 PRHDT, CDR2 FYEKMQ (reference sequence). J gave up 7 bases and V 2 bases, and 3 bases lay outside the gene matches. This CDR3 is 14 amino acids long. The CDR3 DNA follows: TGTGCCAGCAGCTTAAAACAGGGGGGTGAAAAACTGTTTTTT. This sequence encodes CASSLKQGGEKLFF.

This clonotype has ten or more counts. The genes are TRBV20-1 and TRBJ1-4; maybe TRBD1 (6 bases). The germline CDR1 and CDR2 sequences are DFQATT and SNEGSKA (reference sequence). The CDR3 sequence is 13 residues long. The germline V and J ends were trimmed by 1 base and 3 bases, with 6 bases remaining between them. The DNA of the CDR3 is TGCAGTGCTAGAGGGACAGCTAATGAAAAACTGTTTTTT. It specifies CSARGTANEKLFF.

This clonotype occurred many times. This chain uses TRBV29-1 with TRBJ1-2; maybe TRBD1 (5 bases). The germline V gene encodes CDR1 SQVTM and CDR2 ANQGSEA. There are 13 residues in the CDR3. Trimming took 2 bases from V and 4 from J, leaving 11 bases between them. The CDR3 loop is CSVELTASYGYTF. The CDR3 DNA sequence: TGCAGCGTTGAACTGACAGCCAGCTATGGCTACACCTTC. The whole variable domain, filled in from reference TRBV29-1 and TRBJ1-2, reads SAVISQKPSRDICQRGTSLTIQCQVDSQVTMMFWYRQQPGQSLTLIATANQGSEATYESGFVIDKFPISRPNLTFSTLTVSNMSPEDSSIYLCSVELTASYGYTFGSGTRLTVV.

Many counts were recorded for this clonotype. The gene calls are TRBV15 and TRBJ2-4; the D gene is possibly TRBD2 (6 bases). V was pared by 5 bases and J by 0 bases, with 17 bases between. The germline gives CDR1 LNHNV, CDR2 YYDKDF (reference sequence). The CDR3 is made up of 17 amino acids. The CDR3 nucleotides are TGTGCCACCAGCCCCCCCGGGGGAATTTTAGCCAAAAACATTCAGTACTTC. It translates to CATSPPGGILAKNIQYF.

V is TRBV12-3 or TRBV12-4 and J is TRBJ2-3; D perhaps matches TRBD2 (6 bases). Trimming removed 2 bases from V and 2 bases from J, with 14 bases in between. This CDR3 region has 16 residues. The CDR3 sequence is CASSLYPLASTDTQYF. The CDR3, as DNA: TGTGCCAGCAGTTTATACCCACTAGCTTCCACAGATACGCAGTATTTT.

This clonotype was counted many times. The CDR3 protein is CASRDRDRNSPLHF. The CDR3 DNA sequence: TGTGCCAGCAGGGACCGGGACAGGAATTCACCCCTCCACTTT. This sequence joins TRBV11-2 and TRBJ1-6; 8 bases are a match to TRBD1. The CDR3 extends over 14 amino acids. Germline-derived CDR1 and CDR2 are SGHAT and FQNNGV. The V segment lost 6 bases and the J segment 7 bases; nucleotides outside the gene matches: 5.

This clonotype is termed medium-sized. This chain uses TRBV10-3 with TRBJ2-1, with a possible D match to TRBD2 (6 bases). In germline, CDR1 is ENHRY, CDR2 SYGVKD. V was pared by 3 bases and J by 1 base, with 13 bases between. The CDR3 totals 16 residues. Here the CDR3 reads CAISEGDSPSYNEQFF. For the CDR3, the DNA is TGTGCCATCAGTGAAGGGGACTCGCCTTCCTACAATGAGCAGTTCTTC.

V and J are TRBV3-1 and TRBJ2-7; D is possibly TRBD1 or TRBD2 (6 bases each). V lost 1 base and J lost 4, with 14 bases in between. Germline V gives CDR1 LGHDT, CDR2 YNNKEL (reference sequence). The CDR3 extends over 15 amino acids. CDR3 loop: CASSQVGQGRYEQYF. The DNA of the CDR3 is TGTGCCAGCAGCCAAGTAGGGCAGGGGAGGTACGAGCAGTACTTC.

This clonotype was counted between two and nine times. The chain uses TRBV28 and TRBJ2-7; either TRBD1 or TRBD2 may fit D (5 bases each). Looked up from germline, CDR1 is MDHEN and CDR2 is SYDVKM. Between the trimmed V and J ends, which lost 4 bases and 2 bases, there was a span of 18 bases. The CDR3 is 16 amino acids. This CDR3 reads CASSSTFRGHPYEQYF. The CDR3 region has the DNA TGTGCCAGCAGTTCCACCTTCCGGGGCCACCCCTACGAGCAGTACTTC.

This clonotype was detected many times. The chain combines TRBV5-1 with TRBJ2-7; 10 positions agree with TRBD1. V dropped 7 bases and J dropped 2; count of bases not matched to a gene: 6. Germline V gene sequence: CDR1 SGHRS, CDR2 YFSETQ. The CDR3 covers 14 residues. The CDR3 protein is CASADRGPPYEQYF. The CDR3 DNA follows: TGCGCCAGCGCCGACAGGGGGCCCCCCTACGAGCAGTACTTC.

Ten or more counts support this clonotype. V usage is TRBV11-2 and J usage is TRBJ2-2; D not resolved. The V end was cut by 5 bases, the J end by 5 bases, with 9 bases between. The CDR3 is 13 residues long. Germline V gives CDR1 SGHAT, CDR2 FQNNGV. This CDR3 reads CASSVGVTGELFF. DNA for the CDR3: TGTGCCAGCAGCGTAGGAGTGACCGGGGAGCTGTTTTTT.

The rearrangement uses TRBV6-1 and TRBJ1-4, with a possible D match to TRBD1 (5 bases). The CDR3 runs 14 residues. The V gene lost 6 bases and the J gene lost 4 bases, with 12 bases spanning the gap. CDR1 and CDR2 (germline): MNHNS, SASEGT. The CDR3 spells CASSPTGGNEKLFF. In nucleotides, the CDR3 is TGTGCCAGCAGCCCGACTGGGGGTAATGAAAAACTGTTTTTT.

Worth noting for this clonotype: A much more abundant neighbour one base away suggests this may be a read error. The chain combines TRBV29-1 with TRBJ2-2; maybe TRBD2 (6 bases). The length of the CDR3 is 14 residues. Germline V gene sequence: CDR1 SQVTM, CDR2 ANQGSEA. V lost 7 bases and J 2 bases, leaving 14 bases between the germline ends. For the CDR3, the DNA is TGCAGCGCCGCGGGACGGAGAAACACCGGGGAGCTGTTTTTT. It codes for CSAAGRRNTGELFF.

With respect to this clonotype: A read error may be the cause here, since a much bigger clone is one base away. The rearrangement links TRBV18 to TRBJ2-1; TRBD2 aligns across 11 bases. Unmatched junction bases numbered 12, after V lost 6 bases and J lost 8 bases. Germline V gives CDR1 KGHSH, CDR2 LQKENI. This CDR3 comprises 16 residues. CDR3 coding DNA: TGTGCCAGCTCGCCAAATGTAGCGGGAGGGCTTGATGAGCAGTTCTTC. Protein: CASSPNVAGGLDEQFF.